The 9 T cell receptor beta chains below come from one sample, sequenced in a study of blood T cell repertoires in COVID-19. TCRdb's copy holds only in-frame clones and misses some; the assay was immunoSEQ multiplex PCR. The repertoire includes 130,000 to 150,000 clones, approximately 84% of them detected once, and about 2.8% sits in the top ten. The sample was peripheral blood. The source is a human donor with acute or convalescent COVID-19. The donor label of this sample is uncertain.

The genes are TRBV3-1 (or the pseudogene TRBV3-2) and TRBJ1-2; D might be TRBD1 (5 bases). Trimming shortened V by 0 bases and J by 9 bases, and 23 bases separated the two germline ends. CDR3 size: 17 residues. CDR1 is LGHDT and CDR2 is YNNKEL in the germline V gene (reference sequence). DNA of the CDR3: TGTGCCAGCAGCCAAGATCTCCCTATAGACGGGGGTAGTAGCTACACCTTC. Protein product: CASSQDLPIDGGSSYTF.

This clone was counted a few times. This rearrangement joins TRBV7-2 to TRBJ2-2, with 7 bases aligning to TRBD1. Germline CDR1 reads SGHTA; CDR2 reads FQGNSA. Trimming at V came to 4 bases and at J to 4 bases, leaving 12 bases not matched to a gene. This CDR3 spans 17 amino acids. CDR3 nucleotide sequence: TGTGCCAGCAGCTCATCCGCCTGGGACAGCTTCACCGGGGAGCTGTTTTTT. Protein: CASSSSAWDSFTGELFF. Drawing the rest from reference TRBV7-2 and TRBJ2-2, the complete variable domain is GAGVSQSPSNKVTEKGKDVELRCDPISGHTALYWYRQSLGQGLEFLIYFQGNSAPDKSGLPSDRFSAERTGGSVSTLTIQRTQQEDSAVYLCASSSSAWDSFTGELFFGEGSRLTVL.

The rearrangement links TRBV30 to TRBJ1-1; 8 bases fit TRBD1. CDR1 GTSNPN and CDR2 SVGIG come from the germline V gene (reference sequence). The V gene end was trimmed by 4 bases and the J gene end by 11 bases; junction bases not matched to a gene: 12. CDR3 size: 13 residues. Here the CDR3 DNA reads TGTGCCTGGATACCGACATCAGGGGGCTCGGCTTTCTTT. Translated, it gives CAWIPTSGGSAFF.

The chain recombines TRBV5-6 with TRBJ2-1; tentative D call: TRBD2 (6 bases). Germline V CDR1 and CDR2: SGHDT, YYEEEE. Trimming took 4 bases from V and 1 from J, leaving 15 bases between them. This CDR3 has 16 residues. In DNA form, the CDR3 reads TGTGCCAGCAGCCACTCAGGAGGGGAATCCTACAATGAGCAGTTCTTC. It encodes CASSHSGGESYNEQFF.

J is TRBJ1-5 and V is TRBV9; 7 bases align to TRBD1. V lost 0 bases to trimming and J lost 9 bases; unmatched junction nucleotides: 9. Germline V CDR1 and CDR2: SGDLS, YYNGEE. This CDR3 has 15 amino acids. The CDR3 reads CASSVGQGAISPQHF. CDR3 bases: TGTGCCAGCAGCGTAGGACAGGGCGCAATCTCGCCCCAGCATTTT.

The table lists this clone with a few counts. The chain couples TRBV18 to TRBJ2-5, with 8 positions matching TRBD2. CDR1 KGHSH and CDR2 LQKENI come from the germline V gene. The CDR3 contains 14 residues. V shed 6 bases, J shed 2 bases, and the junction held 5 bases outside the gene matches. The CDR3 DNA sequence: TGTGCCAGCTCTCCGGGGGGGGGTCAAGAGACCCAGTACTTC. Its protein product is CASSPGGGQETQYF. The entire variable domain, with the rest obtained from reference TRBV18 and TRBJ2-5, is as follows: NAGVMQNPRHLVRRRGQEARLRCSPMKGHSHVYWYRQLPEEGLKFMVYLQKENIIDESGMPKERFSAEFPKEGPSILRIQQVVRGDSAAYFCASSPGGGQETQYFGPGTRLLVL.

The CDR3 loop reads CASSLYRDRGGVNTEAFF. The CDR3 DNA is TGTGCCAGCAGCTTGTACCGGGACAGGGGTGGGGTGAACACTGAAGCTTTCTTT. J is TRBJ1-1 and V is TRBV5-5; 10 positions agree with TRBD1. The CDR3 contains 18 residues. CDR1 and CDR2 from the germline V gene are SGHKS and YYEKEE (reference sequence). After removal of 1 base from V and 0 bases from J, the junction contained 9 bases not matched to a gene.

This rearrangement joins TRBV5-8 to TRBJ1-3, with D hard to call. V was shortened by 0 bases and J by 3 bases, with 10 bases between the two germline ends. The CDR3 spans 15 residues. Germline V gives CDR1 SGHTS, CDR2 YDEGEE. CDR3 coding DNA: TGTGCCAGCAGCTTGGGCCAAAAGAGTGGAAACACCATATATTTT. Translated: CASSLGQKSGNTIYF.

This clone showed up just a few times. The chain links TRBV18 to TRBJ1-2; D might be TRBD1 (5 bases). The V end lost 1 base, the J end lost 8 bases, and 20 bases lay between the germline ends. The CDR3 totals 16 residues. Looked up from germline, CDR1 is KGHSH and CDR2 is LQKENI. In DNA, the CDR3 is TGTGCCAGCTCACCACGGGACGGCGGAGGGGAAGGGGGCTACACCTTC. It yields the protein CASSPRDGGGEGGYTF.